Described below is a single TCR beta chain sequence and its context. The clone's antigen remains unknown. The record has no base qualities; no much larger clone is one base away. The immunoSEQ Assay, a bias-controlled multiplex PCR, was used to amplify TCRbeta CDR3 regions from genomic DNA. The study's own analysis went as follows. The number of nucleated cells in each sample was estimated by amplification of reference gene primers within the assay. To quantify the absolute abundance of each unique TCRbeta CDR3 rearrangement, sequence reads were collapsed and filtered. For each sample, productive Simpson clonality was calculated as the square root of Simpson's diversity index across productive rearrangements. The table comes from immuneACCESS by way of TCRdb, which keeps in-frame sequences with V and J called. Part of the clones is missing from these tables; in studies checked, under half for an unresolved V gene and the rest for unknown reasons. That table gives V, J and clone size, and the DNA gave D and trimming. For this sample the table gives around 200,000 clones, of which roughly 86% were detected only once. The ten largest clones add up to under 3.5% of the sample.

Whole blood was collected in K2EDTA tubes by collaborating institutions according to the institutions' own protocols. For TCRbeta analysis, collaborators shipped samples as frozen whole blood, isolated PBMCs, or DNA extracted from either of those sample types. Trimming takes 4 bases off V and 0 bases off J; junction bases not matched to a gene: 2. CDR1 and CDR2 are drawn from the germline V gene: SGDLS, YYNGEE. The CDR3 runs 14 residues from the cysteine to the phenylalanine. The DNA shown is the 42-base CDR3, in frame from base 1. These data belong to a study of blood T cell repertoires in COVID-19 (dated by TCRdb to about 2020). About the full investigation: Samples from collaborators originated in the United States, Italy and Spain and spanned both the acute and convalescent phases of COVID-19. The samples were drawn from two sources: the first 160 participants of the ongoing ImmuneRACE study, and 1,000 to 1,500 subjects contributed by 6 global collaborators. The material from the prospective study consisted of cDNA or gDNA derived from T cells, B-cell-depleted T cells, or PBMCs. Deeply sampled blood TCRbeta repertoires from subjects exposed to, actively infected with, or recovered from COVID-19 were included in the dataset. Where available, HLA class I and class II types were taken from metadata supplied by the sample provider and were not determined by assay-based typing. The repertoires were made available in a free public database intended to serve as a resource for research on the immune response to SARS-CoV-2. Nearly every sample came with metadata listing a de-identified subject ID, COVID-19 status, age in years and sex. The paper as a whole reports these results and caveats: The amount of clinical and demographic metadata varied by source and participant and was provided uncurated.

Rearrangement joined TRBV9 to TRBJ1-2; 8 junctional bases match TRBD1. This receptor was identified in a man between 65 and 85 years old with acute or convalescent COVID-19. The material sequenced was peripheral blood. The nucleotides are TGTGCCAGCAGCCCGGGACAGGCTAACTATGGCTACACCTTC. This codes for CASSPGQANYGYTF.